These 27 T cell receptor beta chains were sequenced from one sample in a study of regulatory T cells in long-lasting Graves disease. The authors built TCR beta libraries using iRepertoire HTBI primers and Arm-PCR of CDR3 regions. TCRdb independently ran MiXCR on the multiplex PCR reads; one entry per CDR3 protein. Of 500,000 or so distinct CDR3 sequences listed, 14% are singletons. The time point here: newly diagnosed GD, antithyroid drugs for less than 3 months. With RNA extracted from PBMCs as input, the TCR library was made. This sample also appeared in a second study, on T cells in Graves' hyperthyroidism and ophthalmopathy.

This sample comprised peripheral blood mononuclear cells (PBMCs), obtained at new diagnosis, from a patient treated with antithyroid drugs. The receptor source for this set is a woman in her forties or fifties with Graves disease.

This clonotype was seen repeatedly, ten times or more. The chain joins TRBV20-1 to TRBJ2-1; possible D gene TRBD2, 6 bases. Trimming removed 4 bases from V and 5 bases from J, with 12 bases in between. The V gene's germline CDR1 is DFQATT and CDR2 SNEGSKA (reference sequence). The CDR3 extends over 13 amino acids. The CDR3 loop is CSATGRDHNEQFF. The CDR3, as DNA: TGCAGTGCTACGGGGCGGGATCACAATGAGCAGTTCTTC.

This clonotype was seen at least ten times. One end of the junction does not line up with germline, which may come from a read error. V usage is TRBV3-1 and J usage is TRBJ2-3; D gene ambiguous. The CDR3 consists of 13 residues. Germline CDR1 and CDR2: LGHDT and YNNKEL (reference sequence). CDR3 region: CASSQASLRSSFF. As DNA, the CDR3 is TGTGCCAGCAGCCAAGCGAGTTTACGGTCGTCTTTCTTT.

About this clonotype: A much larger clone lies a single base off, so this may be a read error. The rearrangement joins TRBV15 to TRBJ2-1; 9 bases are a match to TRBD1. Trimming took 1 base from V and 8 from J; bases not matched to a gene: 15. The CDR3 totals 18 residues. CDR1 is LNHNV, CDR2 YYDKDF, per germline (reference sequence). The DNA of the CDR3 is TGTGCCACCAGCAGAGGACCCTCCCGTCGGGGACAGGGCTATGAGCAGTTCTTC. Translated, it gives CATSRGPSRRGQGYEQFF.

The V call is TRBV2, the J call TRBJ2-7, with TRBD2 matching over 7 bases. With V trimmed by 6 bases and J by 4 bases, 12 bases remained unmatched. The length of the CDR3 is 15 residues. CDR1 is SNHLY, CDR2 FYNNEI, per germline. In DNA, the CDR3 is TGTGCCAGCAGGTATCTCGGACTAGAATATTACGAGCAGTACTTC. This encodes CASRYLGLEYYEQYF.

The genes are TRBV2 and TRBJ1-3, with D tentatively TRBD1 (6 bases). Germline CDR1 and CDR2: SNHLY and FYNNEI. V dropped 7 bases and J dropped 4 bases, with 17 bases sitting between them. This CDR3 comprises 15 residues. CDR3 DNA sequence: TGTGCCAGCAAGGCGGCGCAGGGGCCCGGAAACACCATATATTTT. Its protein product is CASKAAQGPGNTIYF.

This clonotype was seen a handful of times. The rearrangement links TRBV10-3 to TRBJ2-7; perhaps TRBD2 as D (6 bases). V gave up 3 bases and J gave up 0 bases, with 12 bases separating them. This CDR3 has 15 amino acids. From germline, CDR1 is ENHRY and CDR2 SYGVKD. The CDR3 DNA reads TGTGCCATCAGTGACCTAGCGAGGAGCTCCTACGAGCAGTACTTC. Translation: CAISDLARSSYEQYF.

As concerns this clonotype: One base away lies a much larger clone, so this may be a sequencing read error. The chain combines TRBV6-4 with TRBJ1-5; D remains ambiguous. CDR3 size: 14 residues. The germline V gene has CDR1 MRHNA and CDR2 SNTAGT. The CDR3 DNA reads TGTGCCAGCACCCCGTCGGGCGGCAATCGGCCCCAGCATTTT. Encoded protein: CASTPSGGNRPQHF.

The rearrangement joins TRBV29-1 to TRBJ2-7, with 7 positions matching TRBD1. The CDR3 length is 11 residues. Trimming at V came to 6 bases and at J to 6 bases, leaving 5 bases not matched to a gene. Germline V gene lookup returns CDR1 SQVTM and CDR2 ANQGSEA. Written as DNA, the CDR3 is TGCAGCGTGCAACAGGGGCCCGAGCAGTACTTC. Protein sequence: CSVQQGPEQYF.

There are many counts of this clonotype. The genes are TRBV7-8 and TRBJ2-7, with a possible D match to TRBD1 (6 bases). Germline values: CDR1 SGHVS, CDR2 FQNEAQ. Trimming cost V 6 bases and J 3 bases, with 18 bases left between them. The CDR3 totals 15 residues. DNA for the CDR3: TGTGCCAGCAGTAAGACCGGGACACCGAACTACGAGCAGTACTTC. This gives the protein CASSKTGTPNYEQYF.

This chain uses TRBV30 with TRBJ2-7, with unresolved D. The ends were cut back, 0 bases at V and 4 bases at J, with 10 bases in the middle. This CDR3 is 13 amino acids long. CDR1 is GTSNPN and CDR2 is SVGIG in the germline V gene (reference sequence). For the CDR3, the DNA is TGTGCCTGGAGTGTAGGAACGTCTTACGAGCAGTACTTC. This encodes CAWSVGTSYEQYF.

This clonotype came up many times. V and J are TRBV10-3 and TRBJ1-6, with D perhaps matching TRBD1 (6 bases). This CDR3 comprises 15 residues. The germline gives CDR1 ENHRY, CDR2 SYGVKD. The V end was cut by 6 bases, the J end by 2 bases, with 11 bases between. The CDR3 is CAIRLDRTYNSPLHF. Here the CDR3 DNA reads TGTGCCATCAGACTTGACAGGACCTATAATTCACCCCTCCACTTT.

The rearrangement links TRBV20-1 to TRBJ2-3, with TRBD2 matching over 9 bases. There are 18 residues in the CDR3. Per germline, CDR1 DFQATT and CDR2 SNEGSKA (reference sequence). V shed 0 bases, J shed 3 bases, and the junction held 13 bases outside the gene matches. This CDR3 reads CSARDDKGSGRGTDTQYF. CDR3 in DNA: TGCAGTGCTAGAGATGATAAAGGTAGCGGGAGAGGAACAGATACGCAGTATTTT.

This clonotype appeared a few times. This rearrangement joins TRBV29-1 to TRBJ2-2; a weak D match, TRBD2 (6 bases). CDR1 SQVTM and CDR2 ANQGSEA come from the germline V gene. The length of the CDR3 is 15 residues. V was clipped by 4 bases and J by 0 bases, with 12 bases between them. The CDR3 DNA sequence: TGCAGCGTTGGGGGGGTCTCGGCGAACACCGGGGAGCTGTTTTTT. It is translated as CSVGGVSANTGELFF.

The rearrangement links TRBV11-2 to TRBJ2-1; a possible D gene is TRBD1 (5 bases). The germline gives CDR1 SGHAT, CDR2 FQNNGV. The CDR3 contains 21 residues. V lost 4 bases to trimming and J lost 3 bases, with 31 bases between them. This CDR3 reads CASSSPQGREILHSNYNEQFF. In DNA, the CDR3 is TGTGCCAGCAGCTCCCCCCAGGGCAGAGAAATACTCCACTCCAACTACAATGAGCAGTTCTTC.

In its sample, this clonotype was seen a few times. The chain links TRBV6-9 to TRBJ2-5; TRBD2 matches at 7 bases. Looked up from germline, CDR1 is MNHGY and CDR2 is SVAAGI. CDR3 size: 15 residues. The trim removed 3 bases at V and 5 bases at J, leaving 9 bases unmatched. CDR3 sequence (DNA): TGTGCCAGCAGTTACGGCTGGGGGGGTGACGAGACCCAGTACTTC. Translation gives CASSYGWGGDETQYF.

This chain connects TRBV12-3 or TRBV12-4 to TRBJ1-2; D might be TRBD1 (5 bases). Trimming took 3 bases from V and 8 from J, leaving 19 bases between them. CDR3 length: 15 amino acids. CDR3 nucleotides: TGTGCCAGCAGTTTCTCTGGGTGGGACTTTGGGGGCTACACCTTC. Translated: CASSFSGWDFGGYTF.

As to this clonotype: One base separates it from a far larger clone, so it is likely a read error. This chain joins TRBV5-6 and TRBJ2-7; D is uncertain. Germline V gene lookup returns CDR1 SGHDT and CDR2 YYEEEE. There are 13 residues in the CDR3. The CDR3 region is CDSSLGRSYEQYF. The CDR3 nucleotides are TGTGACAGCAGCTTGGGCCGTTCCTACGAGCAGTACTTC.

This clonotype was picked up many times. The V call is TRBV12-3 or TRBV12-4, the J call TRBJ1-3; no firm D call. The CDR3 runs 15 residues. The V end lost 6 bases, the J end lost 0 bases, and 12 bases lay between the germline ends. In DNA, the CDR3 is TGTGCCAGCAGGGACGGTGAACCCTCTGGAAACACCATATATTTT. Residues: CASRDGEPSGNTIYF.

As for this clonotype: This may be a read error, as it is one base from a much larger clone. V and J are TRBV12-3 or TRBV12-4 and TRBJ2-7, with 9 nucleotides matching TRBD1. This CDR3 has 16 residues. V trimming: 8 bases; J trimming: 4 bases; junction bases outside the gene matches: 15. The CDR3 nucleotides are TGTGCCAGCCGCGCCGACGGGGGACAGGGCTTGTACGAGCAGTACTTC. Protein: CASRADGGQGLYEQYF.

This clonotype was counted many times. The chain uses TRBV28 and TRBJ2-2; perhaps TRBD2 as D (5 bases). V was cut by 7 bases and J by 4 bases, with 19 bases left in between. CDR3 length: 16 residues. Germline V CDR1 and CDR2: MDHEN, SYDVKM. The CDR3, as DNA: TGTGCCAGCAACGGCCCTCTGGAGGCGAGCACCGGGGAGCTGTTTTTT. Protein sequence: CASNGPLEASTGELFF.

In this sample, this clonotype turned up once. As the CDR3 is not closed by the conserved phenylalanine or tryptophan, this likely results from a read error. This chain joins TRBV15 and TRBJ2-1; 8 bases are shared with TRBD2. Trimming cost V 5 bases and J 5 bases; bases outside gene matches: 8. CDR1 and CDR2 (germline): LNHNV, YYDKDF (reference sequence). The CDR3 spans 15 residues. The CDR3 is CATSGEREQHNEQFS. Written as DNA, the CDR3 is TGTGCCACCAGCGGGGAGCGGGAGCAACACAATGAGCAGTTCTCC.

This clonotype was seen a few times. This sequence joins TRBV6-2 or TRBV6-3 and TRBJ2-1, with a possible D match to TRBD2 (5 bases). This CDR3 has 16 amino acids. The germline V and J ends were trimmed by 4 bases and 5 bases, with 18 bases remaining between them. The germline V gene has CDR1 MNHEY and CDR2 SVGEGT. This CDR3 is CASSLRAARANNEQFF. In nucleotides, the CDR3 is TGTGCCAGCAGTTTGAGAGCGGCGAGGGCTAACAATGAGCAGTTCTTC.

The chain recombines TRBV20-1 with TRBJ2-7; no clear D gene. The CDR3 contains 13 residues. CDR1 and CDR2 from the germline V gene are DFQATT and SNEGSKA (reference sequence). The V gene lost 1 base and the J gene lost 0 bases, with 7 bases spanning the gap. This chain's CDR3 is CSARARISYEQYF. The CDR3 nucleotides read TGCAGTGCTAGAGCTAGGATCTCCTACGAGCAGTACTTC.

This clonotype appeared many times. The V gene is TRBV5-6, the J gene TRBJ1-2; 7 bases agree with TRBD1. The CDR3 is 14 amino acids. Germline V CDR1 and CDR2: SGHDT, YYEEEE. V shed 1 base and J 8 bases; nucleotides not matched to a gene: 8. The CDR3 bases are TGTGCCAGCAGCTTGCCCGACAGGGACGGAGGCTACACCTTC. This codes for CASSLPDRDGGYTF.

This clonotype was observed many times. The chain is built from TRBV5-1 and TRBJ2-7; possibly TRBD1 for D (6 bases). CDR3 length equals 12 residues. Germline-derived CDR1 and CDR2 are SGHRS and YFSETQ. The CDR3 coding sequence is TGCGCTGTTCCGGGACAACCCTACGAGCAGTACTTC. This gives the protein CAVPGQPYEQYF.

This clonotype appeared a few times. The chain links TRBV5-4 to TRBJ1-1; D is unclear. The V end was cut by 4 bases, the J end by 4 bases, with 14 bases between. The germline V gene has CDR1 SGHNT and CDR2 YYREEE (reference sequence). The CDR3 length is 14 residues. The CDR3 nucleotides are TGTGCCAGCAGCCCCTTGGTCGCGGGCACTGAAGCTTTCTTT. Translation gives CASSPLVAGTEAFF.

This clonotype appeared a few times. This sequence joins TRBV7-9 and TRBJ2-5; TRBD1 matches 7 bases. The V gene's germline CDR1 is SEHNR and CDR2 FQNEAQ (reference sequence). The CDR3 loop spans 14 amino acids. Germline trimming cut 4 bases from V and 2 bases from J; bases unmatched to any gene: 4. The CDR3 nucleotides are TGTGCCAGCAGCTCCTCGACAGGGCAAGAGACCCAGTACTTC. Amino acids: CASSSSTGQETQYF.